This T cell receptor (beta chain) was recorded in a study of cytomegalovirus exposure and HLA in healthy donors. Study context: Some 85 million unique TCRs, all from HLA-typed donors, were included in an early release of the data. Study-level points and caveats: A later analysis associated 15,000 to 20,000 TCR beta sequences with HLA alleles at a 0.05 false discovery rate.

Germline CDR1 MNHNS, CDR2 SASEGT. Losses at the gene ends were 4 bases for V and 3 bases for J; bases not matched to a gene: 6. CDR3 length: 15 residues. A note on this clone: The antigen remains unidentified.

13 Jbeta primers and 60 Vbeta primers were used for the PCR. TCRdb's table, derived via immunoSEQ multiplex PCR, lists solely in-frame clones and lacks some. The sample has tens of thousands of clones; approximately 80% are singletons. Sequenced material: PBMCs. This sequence was found in a man younger than 45 in good health and CMV-seronegative. The chain has TRBV6-1 and TRBJ2-1, with TRBD1 matching over 7 bases. Here the CDR3 DNA reads TGTGCCAGCAGTGCCACAGGGGCAGACTACAATGAGCAGTTCTTC. Translating gives CASSATGADYNEQFF.